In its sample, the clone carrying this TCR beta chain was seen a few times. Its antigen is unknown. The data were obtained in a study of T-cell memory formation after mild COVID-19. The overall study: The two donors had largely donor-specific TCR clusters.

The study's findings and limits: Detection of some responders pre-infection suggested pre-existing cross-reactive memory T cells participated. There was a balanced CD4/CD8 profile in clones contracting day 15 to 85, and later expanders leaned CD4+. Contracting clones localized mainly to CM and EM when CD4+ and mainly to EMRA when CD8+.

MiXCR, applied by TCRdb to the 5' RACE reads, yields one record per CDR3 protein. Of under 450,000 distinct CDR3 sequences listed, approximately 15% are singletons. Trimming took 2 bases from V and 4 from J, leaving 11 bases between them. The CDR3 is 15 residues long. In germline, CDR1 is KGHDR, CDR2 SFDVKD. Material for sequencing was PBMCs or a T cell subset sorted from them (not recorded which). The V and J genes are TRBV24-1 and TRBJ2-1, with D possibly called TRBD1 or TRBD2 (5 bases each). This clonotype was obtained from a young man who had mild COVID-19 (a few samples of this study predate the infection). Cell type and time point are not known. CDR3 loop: CATSDSGTLYNEQFF. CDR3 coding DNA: TGTGCCACCAGTGATTCGGGGACCCTATACAATGAGCAGTTCTTC.